The 27 T cell receptor beta chains listed next were all sequenced from one sample in a study of T cells in localized non-small cell lung cancer. TCRdb's copy holds only in-frame clones and misses some; the assay was immunoSEQ multiplex PCR. This sample has 1,500 to 2,000 clones, with 35% to 45% found just once. Sequenced here: lung tumor tissue, sampled before any cancer treatment. These receptors came from a female donor over 55 with stage I lung adenocarcinoma.

This clone was recorded once. The rearrangement joins TRBV18 to TRBJ1-5, with D uncertain. Looked up from germline, CDR1 is KGHSH and CDR2 is LQKENI. The CDR3 consists of 14 residues. V lost 1 base and J 5 bases, leaving 9 bases between the germline ends. The CDR3 DNA reads TGTGCCAGCTCACCACTGGGTAGGGATCAGCCCCAGCATTTT. Translated: CASSPLGRDQPQHF.

The chain couples TRBV14 to TRBJ1-5; D unresolved. The CDR3 loop spans 13 amino acids. Trimming took 1 base from V and 5 from J, leaving 6 bases between them. Germline V gives CDR1 SGHDN, CDR2 FVKESK. The CDR3 loop reads CASSQGLYQPQHF. CDR3 nucleotide sequence: TGTGCCAGCAGCCAAGGTTTATATCAGCCCCAGCATTTT.

This clone was observed a handful of times. The CDR3 region is CASSLGLRRVNTGELFF. CDR3 nucleotides: TGTGCCAGCAGCTTAGGGCTCCGGCGGGTTAACACCGGGGAGCTGTTTTTT. This chain links TRBV7-6 with TRBJ2-2; D perhaps matches TRBD2 (5 bases). V lost 1 base, J lost 2 bases, and 14 bases lay in between. Germline V CDR1 and CDR2: SGHVS, FNYEAQ. The length of the CDR3 is 17 residues.

In this sample, this clone is medium-sized. V and J are TRBV6-8 and TRBJ2-2; 7 positions agree with TRBD1. The CDR3 is 15 amino acids. The V gene end was trimmed by 6 bases and the J gene end by 2 bases; junction bases not matched to a gene: 6. CDR1 and CDR2 (germline): MNHGY, SAAAGT. CDR3 region: CASSPGTVNTGELFF. CDR3 in DNA: TGTGCCAGCAGCCCCGGGACAGTTAACACCGGGGAGCTGTTTTTT.

In this sample, this clone is large. This chain connects TRBV14 to TRBJ2-3, with D possibly matching TRBD2 (6 bases). Between the trimmed V and J ends, which lost 1 base and 3 bases, there was a span of 14 bases. Germline V gene lookup returns CDR1 SGHDN and CDR2 FVKESK. CDR3 size: 16 residues. CDR3 DNA: TGTGCCAGCAGCCAAGTGGACCCAGGGACTACAGATACGCAGTATTTT. Its protein product is CASSQVDPGTTDTQYF.

Comment on this clone: At one end the junction does not follow the germline gene, possibly because of a read error. This rearrangement joins TRBV18 to TRBJ2-5; D unresolved. The CDR3 length is 15 residues. Germline V gene lookup returns CDR1 KGHSH and CDR2 LQKENI. The chain's CDR3 is CASSPRMAGQETQYF. CDR3 bases: TGTGCCAGCTCCCCACGAATGGCTGGCCAAGAGACCCAGTACTTC.

Only a few counts were recorded for this clone. CDR3 in DNA: TGTGCCATCAGTGAGAGGTATACGGAAAACACTGAAGCTTTCTTT. Translated, it gives CAISERYTENTEAFF. The V and J genes are TRBV10-3 and TRBJ1-1; no clear D. CDR3 length: 15 amino acids. Trimming took off 2 bases at V and 2 bases at J, with 12 bases between the two ends. From germline, CDR1 is ENHRY and CDR2 SYGVKD.

This clone is classed as medium-sized. The CDR3, as DNA: TGTGCCAGCAAGCGCGGTGTGAACACTGAAGCTTTCTTT. Translating gives CASKRGVNTEAFF. The chain links TRBV6-8 to TRBJ1-1; unclear D gene. The V gene lost 7 bases and the J gene lost 0 bases, with 9 bases spanning the gap. The CDR3 extends over 13 amino acids. Germline values: CDR1 MNHGY, CDR2 SAAAGT.

This clone was seen a handful of times. The V gene is TRBV9, the J gene TRBJ1-3, with 9 bases lining up with TRBD1. Trimming removed 4 bases from V and 1 base from J; junction bases left unmatched: 9. CDR1 and CDR2 (germline): SGDLS, YYNGEE. The CDR3 has 17 amino acids. As DNA, the CDR3 is TGTGCCAGCAGCTTTAGGGAGACAGGGGGGTCTGGAAACACCATATATTTT. It translates to CASSFRETGGSGNTIYF.

The gene calls are TRBV6-8 and TRBJ1-2; no definite D call. Trimming removed 7 bases at V and 4 bases at J, with 10 bases between. The CDR3 spans 12 residues. Germline V gene data show CDR1 as MNHGY and CDR2 as SAAAGT. The CDR3 DNA reads as TGTGCCAGCATCGGGTCTATCTATGGCTACACCTTC. Translated: CASIGSIYGYTF.

The chain recombines TRBV19 with TRBJ2-1; D remains unclear. This CDR3 is built from 13 residues. The V gene lost 5 bases and the J gene lost 6 bases, with 11 bases spanning the gap. Germline-derived CDR1 and CDR2 are LNHDA and SQIVND (reference sequence). The CDR3 bases are TGTGCCAGTAGTCCCCTCCCCATCAATGAGCAGTTCTTC. It translates to CASSPLPINEQFF.

The V and J genes are TRBV19 and TRBJ1-4, with D perhaps matching TRBD1 (5 bases). This CDR3 is built from 14 residues. V dropped 3 bases and J dropped 3 bases, with 8 bases sitting between them. CDR1 and CDR2 (germline): LNHDA, SQIVND (reference sequence). Here the CDR3 DNA reads TGTGCCAGTAGTATCCGGGGGTCTAATGAAAAACTGTTTTTT. This gives the protein CASSIRGSNEKLFF. Drawing the rest from reference TRBV19 and TRBJ1-4, the complete variable domain is DGGITQSPKYLFRKEGQNVTLSCEQNLNHDAMYWYRQDPGQGLRLIYYSQIVNDFQKGDIAEGYSVSREKKESFPLTVTSAQKNPTAFYLCASSIRGSNEKLFFGSGTQLSVL.

The rearrangement links TRBV12-5 to TRBJ1-1; TRBD1 is a possible D gene (6 bases). Germline values: CDR1 LGHNT, CDR2 FRNRAP. The CDR3 has 14 amino acids. With 3 bases removed from V and 0 bases from J, the gap between germline ends came to 8 bases. CDR3 residues: CASGLQGMNTEAFF. Here the CDR3 DNA reads TGTGCTAGTGGTTTACAGGGTATGAACACTGAAGCTTTCTTT.

This clone is categorized as medium-sized. The chain joins TRBV6-8 to TRBJ1-5; no clear D gene. The CDR3 totals 14 residues. The V end lost 2 bases, the J end lost 9 bases, and 14 bases lay between the germline ends. Germline CDR1 reads MNHGY; CDR2 reads SAAAGT. The CDR3: CASSYLSTIGPQHF. The CDR3 DNA is TGTGCCAGCAGTTACCTTTCCACAATCGGGCCCCAGCATTTT.

The chain joins TRBV25-1 to TRBJ1-5; D remains unclear. CDR1 is MGHDK and CDR2 is SYGVNS in the germline V gene. V dropped 3 bases and J dropped 7 bases, with 10 bases sitting between them. The CDR3 is 13 residues long. The CDR3 nucleotides read TGTGCCAGCAGTGACCTCAACGCGCAGCCCCAGCATTTT. This codes for CASSDLNAQPQHF.

The chain recombines TRBV28 with TRBJ1-2; tentative D call: TRBD1 (5 bases). Looked up from germline, CDR1 is MDHEN and CDR2 is SYDVKM. Between the trimmed V and J ends, which lost 8 bases and 3 bases, there was a span of 13 bases. The CDR3 contains 13 residues. CDR3 in DNA: TGTGCCAGCTCCGGTTGGGGACACTATGGCTACACCTTC. Its translation is CASSGWGHYGYTF.

This clone came up a few times. The chain uses TRBV9 and TRBJ1-6; D is unclear. Germline CDR1 and CDR2: SGDLS and YYNGEE. The CDR3 loop spans 15 amino acids. V shed 6 bases and J shed 7 bases, with 17 bases lying between them. CDR3 DNA: TGTGCCAGCACCACGTCGGGTCTGGGGAATTCACCCCTCCACTTT. Amino acid sequence: CASTTSGLGNSPLHF.

By proportion, this clone is medium-sized. The chain is built from TRBV11-3 and TRBJ2-5; 10 bases are shared with TRBD2. The CDR3 loop spans 15 amino acids. V shed 4 bases, J shed 13 bases, and the junction held 15 bases outside the gene matches. Germline V lookup: CDR1 SGHNT, CDR2 YENEEA. CDR3 in amino acids: CASSSRGLAGVALYF. The CDR3 bases are TGTGCCAGCAGCTCTAGAGGGCTAGCGGGGGTTGCCTTGTACTTC. The complete variable domain, with remaining parts taken from reference TRBV11-3 and TRBJ2-5, reads EAGVVQSPRYKIIEKKQPVAFWCNPISGHNTLYWYLQNLGQGPELLIRYENEEAVDDSQLPKDRFSAERLKGVDSTLKIQPAELGDSAVYLCASSSRGLAGVALYFGPGTRLLVL.

This clone was seen a few times. The chain recombines TRBV11-3 with TRBJ2-7, with a weak D call TRBD1 (6 bases). This CDR3 has 14 amino acids. V lost 8 bases to trimming and J lost 5 bases, with 19 bases between them. CDR1 and CDR2 from the germline V gene are SGHNT and YENEEA. This chain's CDR3 is CASSTKGGFDEQYF. The CDR3 nucleotides read TGTGCCAGCTCCACCAAAGGGGGATTTGACGAGCAGTACTTC.

The rearrangement joins TRBV6-8 to TRBJ2-7, with D unresolved. CDR1 and CDR2 from the germline V gene are MNHGY and SAAAGT. With 0 bases removed from V and 6 bases from J, the gap between germline ends came to 6 bases. This CDR3 is built from 12 residues. The CDR3 DNA sequence: TGTGCCAGCAGTTACTCTGGCCGCGAGCAGTACTTC. Amino acid sequence: CASSYSGREQYF.

The J gene is TRBJ2-3, the V gene TRBV2; no definite D call. Looked up from germline, CDR1 is SNHLY and CDR2 is FYNNEI. Deletions cut 5 bases from V and 0 bases from J, with 15 bases between. The length of the CDR3 is 16 residues. The CDR3 DNA follows: TGTGCCAGCAGTCTCTCGCGGACCTCGAGCACAGATACGCAGTATTTT. Its translation is CASSLSRTSSTDTQYF.

The chain couples TRBV19 to TRBJ1-5; TRBD1 agrees at 7 bases. The junction had 11 bases not matched to a gene; V was cut back by 9 bases and J by 0 bases. Germline CDR1 and CDR2: LNHDA and SQIVND (reference sequence). The CDR3 contains 16 residues. The CDR3 DNA is TGTGCCAGCCAGCGGACAGGAGCATATAGCAATCAGCCCCAGCATTTT. Translating gives CASQRTGAYSNQPQHF.

This clone was detected a few times. This rearrangement joins TRBV19 to TRBJ1-5; 7 bases fit TRBD1. V was clipped by 3 bases and J by 0 bases; unmatched bases: 5. CDR1 is LNHDA, CDR2 SQIVND, per germline (reference sequence). This CDR3 has 16 amino acids. The CDR3 region is CASSIPGTVSNQPQHF. The CDR3 DNA reads as TGTGCCAGTAGTATTCCCGGGACAGTTAGCAATCAGCCCCAGCATTTT.

This clone was recorded a few times. The rearrangement joins TRBV19 to TRBJ2-4, with 8 positions matching TRBD1. CDR1 LNHDA and CDR2 SQIVND come from the germline V gene (reference sequence). The V gene end was trimmed by 6 bases and the J gene end by 9 bases; junction bases not matched to a gene: 7. CDR3 length equals 13 residues. The CDR3 nucleotides are TGTGCCAGTAGGGACAGGGCCTTAACCATTCAGTACTTC. Protein sequence: CASRDRALTIQYF.

V is TRBV18 and J is TRBJ2-4, with 8 bases lining up with TRBD1. CDR1 KGHSH and CDR2 LQKENI come from the germline V gene. The V gene end was trimmed by 3 bases and the J gene end by 3 bases; junction bases not matched to a gene: 7. The CDR3 has 16 residues. CDR3 sequence (DNA): TGTGCCAGCTCACCCCGGACAGGGCTGGACAAAAACATTCAGTACTTC. This gives the protein CASSPRTGLDKNIQYF.

As concerns this clone: A read error may produce the germline difference seen at one junction end. The chain combines TRBV6-7 with TRBJ1-6, with D possibly being TRBD1 (5 bases). TRBV6-7 carries the ORF label, with uncertain function. The CDR3 consists of 14 residues. The CDR3 is CASNYHLRDSPLHF. The CDR3 DNA is TGTGCCAGCAATTACCACCTCAGGGATTCACCCCTCCACTTT.

This clone was seen once. This chain's CDR3 is CASSFRGRDSNQPQHF. The CDR3 coding sequence is TGTGCCAGTAGTTTCAGGGGGCGGGATAGCAATCAGCCCCAGCATTTT. The V gene is TRBV19, the J gene TRBJ1-5, with 8 bases aligning to TRBD1. Trimming removed 5 bases from V and 0 bases from J; junction bases left unmatched: 6. Germline CDR1 LNHDA, CDR2 SQIVND (reference sequence). This CDR3 is 16 amino acids long.